This TCR beta chain was recovered during a study of blood T cell repertoires in COVID-19. Looked up from germline, CDR1 is LNHNV and CDR2 is YYDKDF (reference sequence). The V and J ends lost 1 base and 5 bases respectively, with 2 bases between them. The CDR3 loop spans 11 amino acids. Data came from immunoSEQ multiplex PCR; TCRdb stores just in-frame clones and leaves some out. This sample yields about 210,000 clones, of which roughly 78% are seen a single time; about an eighth belongs to the top ten. The chain couples TRBV15 to TRBJ2-5; no clear D gene. The clonotype comes from a woman between 40 and 50 years old with acute or convalescent COVID-19. The sequenced material came from peripheral blood. The DNA of the CDR3 is TGTGCCACCAGCAGAGCGGAGACCCAGTACTTC. Translating gives CATSRAETQYF.